This T cell receptor beta chain was sequenced in a study of OX40 agonist ivuxolimab in advanced cancers. Study background: Ivuxolimab is an agonistic anti-OX40 (CD134) antibody, and patients were treated with it. Patients received ivuxolimab, an intravenous treatment, every 2 weeks at 0.01 to 10 mg/kg.

On this clone itself: What it binds is unknown.

TCRdb keeps only in-frame clones here, not all; method: immunoSEQ multiplex PCR. The sample carries about 98,000 clones, approximately 93% recorded once. The CDR3 length is 12 residues. Per the germline V gene, CDR1 is SGHNT and CDR2 is YYREEE (reference sequence). Trimming shortened V by 0 bases and J by 9 bases, and 4 bases separated the two germline ends. Study results and caveats: Also showing low normalized T-cell clonal expansion were some of the nonresponders. At 0.1 to 3.0 mg/kg and by week 6, CD4+ and CD8+ T cells in the blood had expanded clonally.

The chain uses TRBV5-4 and TRBJ1-6; D remains ambiguous. Sequenced here: CD4+ or CD8+ T cells sorted from blood, sampled in a trial of the OX40 agonist ivuxolimab. This clonotype originated in an adult with an advanced solid tumor such as melanoma, head and neck, liver or kidney cancer. The CDR3 is CASSLDGSPLHF. CDR3 DNA: TGTGCCAGCAGCTTGGACGGTTCACCCCTCCACTTT.